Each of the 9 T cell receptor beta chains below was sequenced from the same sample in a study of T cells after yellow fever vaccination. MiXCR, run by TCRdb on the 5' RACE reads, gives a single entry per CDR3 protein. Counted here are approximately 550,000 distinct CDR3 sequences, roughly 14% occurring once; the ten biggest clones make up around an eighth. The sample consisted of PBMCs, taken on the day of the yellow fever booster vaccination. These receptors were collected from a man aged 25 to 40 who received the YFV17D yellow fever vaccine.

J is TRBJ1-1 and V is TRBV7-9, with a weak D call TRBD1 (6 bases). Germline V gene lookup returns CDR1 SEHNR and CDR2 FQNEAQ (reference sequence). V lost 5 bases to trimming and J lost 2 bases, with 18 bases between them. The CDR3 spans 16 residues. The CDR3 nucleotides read TGTGCCAGCAGCCCCCCCTTGTCGGGGGGCAACACTGAAGCTTTCTTT. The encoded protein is CASSPPLSGGNTEAFF.

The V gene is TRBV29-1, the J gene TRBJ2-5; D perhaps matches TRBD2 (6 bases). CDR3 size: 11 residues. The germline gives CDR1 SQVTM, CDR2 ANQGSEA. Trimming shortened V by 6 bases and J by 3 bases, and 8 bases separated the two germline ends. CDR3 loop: CSVRREETQYF. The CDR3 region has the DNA TGCAGCGTCCGGAGGGAAGAGACCCAGTACTTC.

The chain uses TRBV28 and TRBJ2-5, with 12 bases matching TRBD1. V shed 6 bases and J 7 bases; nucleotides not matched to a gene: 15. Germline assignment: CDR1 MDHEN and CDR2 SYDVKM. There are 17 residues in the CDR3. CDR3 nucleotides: TGTGCCAGCAGCTTGGCGCCGGGACAGGGGGCGGAAGGGACCCAGTACTTC. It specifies CASSLAPGQGAEGTQYF.

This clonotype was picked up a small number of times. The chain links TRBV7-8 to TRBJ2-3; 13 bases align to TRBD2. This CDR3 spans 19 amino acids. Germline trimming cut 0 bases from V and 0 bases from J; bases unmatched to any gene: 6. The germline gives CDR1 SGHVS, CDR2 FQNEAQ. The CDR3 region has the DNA TGTGCCAGCAGCTTAGCGCCATTGGGACTAGCGGGGAGCACAGATACGCAGTATTTT. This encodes CASSLAPLGLAGSTDTQYF.

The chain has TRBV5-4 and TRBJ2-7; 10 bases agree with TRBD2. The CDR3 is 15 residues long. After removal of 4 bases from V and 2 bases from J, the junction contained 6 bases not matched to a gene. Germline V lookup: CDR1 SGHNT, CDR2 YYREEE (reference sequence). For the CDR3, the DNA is TGTGCCAGCAGCCCGACTAGCGGGCTAACCTACGAGCAGTACTTC. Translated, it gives CASSPTSGLTYEQYF.

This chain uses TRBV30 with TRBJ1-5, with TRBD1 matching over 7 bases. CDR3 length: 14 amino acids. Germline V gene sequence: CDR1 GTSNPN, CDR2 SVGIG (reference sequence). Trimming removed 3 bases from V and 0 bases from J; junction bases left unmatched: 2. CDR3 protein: CAWRGQFSNQPQHF. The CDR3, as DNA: TGTGCCTGGAGGGGACAGTTTAGCAATCAGCCCCAGCATTTT.

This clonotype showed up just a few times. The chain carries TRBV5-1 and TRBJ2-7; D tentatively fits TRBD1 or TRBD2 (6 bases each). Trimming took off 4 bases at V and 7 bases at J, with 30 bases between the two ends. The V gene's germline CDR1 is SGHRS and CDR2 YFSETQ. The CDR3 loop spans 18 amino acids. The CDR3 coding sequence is TGCGCCAGCAGCCCAGAGTCGGGGTCCAGGGGAGGTATCGGGGAGCAGTACTTC. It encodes CASSPESGSRGGIGEQYF.

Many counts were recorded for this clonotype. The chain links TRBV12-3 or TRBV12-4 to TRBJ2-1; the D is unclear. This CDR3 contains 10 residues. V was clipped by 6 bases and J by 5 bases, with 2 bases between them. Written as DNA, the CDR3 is TGTGCCAGCAGCGACAATGAGCAGTTCTTC. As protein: CASSDNEQFF.

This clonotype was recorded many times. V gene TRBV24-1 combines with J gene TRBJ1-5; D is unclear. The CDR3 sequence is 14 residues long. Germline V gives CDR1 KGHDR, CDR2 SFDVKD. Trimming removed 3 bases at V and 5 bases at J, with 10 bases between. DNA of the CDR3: TGTGCCACCAGTGATGCGAGCGGGGATCAGCCCCAGCATTTT. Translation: CATSDASGDQPQHF.